The 28 T cell receptor beta chains below were found in one sample sequenced in a study of T cells expressing NK-cell markers. TCRdb reprocessed the 5' RACE reads and keeps a single row for each CDR3 protein, giving no DNA. Its listing shows 550,000 to 600,000 distinct CDR3 sequences. Specimen: blood T cells: a sorted CD56 or NKG2C T cell subset, CD4+ or CD8+ T cells, or bulk PBMC T cells (not recorded which). The receptors come from a man younger than 35 in good health.

V usage is TRBV12-3 or TRBV12-4 and J usage is TRBJ2-5; TCRdb's D call of TRBD1 is untestable without DNA. The CDR3 is 14 amino acids. The CDR3 is CASTTQGTGETQYF.

V is TRBV12-3 or TRBV12-4 and J is TRBJ1-1. The CDR3 has 15 amino acids. CDR3 loop: CASSLATAWNTEAFF.

The V and J genes are TRBV5-1 and TRBJ2-1; as DNA is missing, the TRBD2 call by TCRdb cannot be tested. The CDR3 runs 16 residues. CDR1 is SGHRS and CDR2 is YFSETQ in the germline V gene. Here the CDR3 reads CASSPGLTSSYNEQFF.

The CDR3 protein is CSAETSGRRDTQYF. The chain joins TRBV20-1 to TRBJ2-3; without DNA, the TCRdb call of TRBD2 cannot be checked. CDR1 is DFQATT, CDR2 SNEGSKA, per germline (reference sequence). The CDR3 sequence is 14 residues long.

The chain combines TRBV4-3 with TRBJ1-1. The CDR3 runs 15 residues. CDR1 and CDR2 from the germline V gene are LGHNA and YSLEER. CDR3 loop: CASSQETRLNTEAFF.

The chain combines TRBV25-1 with TRBJ2-5; the TCRdb call, TRBD2, lacks DNA for checking. Germline V lookup: CDR1 MGHDK, CDR2 SYGVNS. The CDR3 sequence is 16 residues long. The CDR3 sequence: CASSVTSGSSQETQYF. The whole variable domain, filled in from reference TRBV25-1 and TRBJ2-5, reads EADIYQTPRYLVIGTGKKITLECSQTMGHDKMYWYQQDPGMELHLIHYSYGVNSTEKGDLSSESTVSRIRTEHFPLTLESARPSHTSQYLCASSVTSGSSQETQYFGPGTRLLVL.

The rearrangement joins TRBV6-5 to TRBJ2-3; the D gene TCRdb calls, TRBD1, cannot be checked with no DNA. There are 16 residues in the CDR3. CDR1 and CDR2 (germline): MNHEY, SVGAGI. The CDR3 is CASSYGPTASPDTQYF.

The genes are TRBV30 and TRBJ2-5; TCRdb's D gene call, TRBD2, goes unchecked for lack of DNA. Germline V CDR1 and CDR2: GTSNPN, SVGIG (reference sequence). The CDR3 runs 14 residues. CDR3 amino acids: CAWNAGGPGETQYF. The whole variable domain, filled in from reference TRBV30 and TRBJ2-5, reads SQTIHQWPATLVQPVGSPLSLECTVEGTSNPNLYWYRQAAGRGLQLLFYSVGIGQISSEVPQNLSASRPQDRQFILSSKKLLLSDSGFYLCAWNAGGPGETQYFGPGTRLLVL.

The chain is built from TRBV27 and TRBJ2-2; without DNA, the TCRdb call of TRBD2 cannot be checked. The CDR3 loop spans 14 amino acids. The germline CDR1 and CDR2 sequences are MNHEY and SMNVEV (reference sequence). The CDR3 here is CATSRERNTGELFF.

This chain connects TRBV6-1 to TRBJ1-5; absent DNA, TCRdb's TRBD1 call cannot be checked. Germline V lookup: CDR1 MNHNS, CDR2 SASEGT. The length of the CDR3 is 14 residues. CDR3 residues: CASSRQGINQPQHF.

The chain uses TRBV5-6 and TRBJ2-1; TCRdb's D gene call, TRBD1, goes unchecked for lack of DNA. Germline CDR1 SGHDT, CDR2 YYEEEE. This CDR3 contains 16 residues. Here the CDR3 reads CASSLLNRDGNNEQFF.

This sequence joins TRBV24-1 and TRBJ2-5. The CDR3 has 14 residues. Germline loops: CDR1 KGHDR, CDR2 SFDVKD. The CDR3 loop reads CATSDLGQVETQYF.

V usage is TRBV9 and J usage is TRBJ2-5; with no DNA, the TCRdb D assignment of TRBD2 cannot be verified. Germline V gene lookup returns CDR1 SGDLS and CDR2 YYNGEE. The length of the CDR3 is 13 residues. This CDR3 is CASSVGDQNTQYF. Using reference TRBV9 and TRBJ2-5 for the parts outside the CDR3, the full variable domain is DSGVTQTPKHLITATGQRVTLRCSPRSGDLSVYWYQQSLDQGLQFLIQYYNGEERAKGNILERFSAQQFPDLHSELNLSSLELGDSALYFCASSVGDQNTQYFGPGTRLLVL.

J is TRBJ2-7 and V is TRBV6-1; absent DNA, TCRdb's TRBD1 call cannot be checked. The germline CDR1 and CDR2 sequences are MNHNS and SASEGT. The CDR3 contains 15 residues. CDR3 protein: CASKGVGANYGEQYF.

The chain uses TRBV24-1 and TRBJ2-3. Germline V lookup: CDR1 KGHDR, CDR2 SFDVKD. This CDR3 is 13 amino acids long. This chain's CDR3 is CATSEVDGDTQYF.

The CDR3 loop reads CASRISGGSYNEQFF. The rearrangement uses TRBV12-3 or TRBV12-4 and TRBJ2-1; there is no DNA to check the TCRdb D call of TRBD2. This CDR3 region has 15 residues.

The chain recombines TRBV5-1 with TRBJ2-3; TCRdb outputs TRBD2, but without DNA this stays unchecked. The germline V gene encodes CDR1 SGHRS and CDR2 YFSETQ. The CDR3 contains 15 residues. The CDR3 is CASSFKAGVTDTQYF. The full variable domain, in which reference TRBV5-1 and TRBJ2-3 provide the parts outside the CDR3, is KAGVTQTPRYLIKTRGQQVTLSCSPISGHRSVSWYQQTPGQGLQFLFEYFSETQRNKGNFPGRFSGRQFSNSRSEMNVSTLELGDSALYLCASSFKAGVTDTQYFGPGTRLTVL.

V is TRBV15 and J is TRBJ2-1; TCRdb reports TRBD2, a call that lacks DNA to check it against. CDR3 length equals 16 residues. Germline V gives CDR1 LNHNV, CDR2 YYDKDF (reference sequence). The CDR3 here is CATSRLAGEANNEQFF.

J is TRBJ1-2 and V is TRBV20-1; the D call from TCRdb, TRBD1, cannot be confirmed without DNA. CDR3 length equals 13 residues. Germline V lookup: CDR1 DFQATT, CDR2 SNEGSKA (reference sequence). The chain's CDR3 is CSARSQGFAGYTF.

The V call is TRBV7-9, the J call TRBJ2-4; the TCRdb call, TRBD2, lacks DNA for checking. The germline CDR1 and CDR2 sequences are SEHNR and FQNEAQ (reference sequence). The CDR3 covers 13 residues. CDR3 residues: CASSMDSFDIQYF. Filled out from reference TRBV7-9 and TRBJ2-4, the complete variable domain reads DTGVSQNPRHKITKRGQNVTFRCDPISEHNRLYWYRQTLGQGPEFLTYFQNEAQLEKSRLLSDRFSAERPKGSFSTLEIQRTEQGDSAMYLCASSMDSFDIQYFGAGTRLSVL.

This chain connects TRBV4-2 to TRBJ2-2; TCRdb returns TRBD1, unconfirmable since there is no DNA. CDR3 length equals 15 residues. CDR1 is LGHNA, CDR2 YNFKEQ, per germline. CDR3 protein: CASSHGGGSAGELFF.

The chain is built from TRBV11-2 and TRBJ1-6. Germline V gene data show CDR1 as SGHAT and CDR2 as FQNNGV. The CDR3 is made up of 16 amino acids. The CDR3 protein is CASSPDDRNYNSPLHF.

The rearrangement uses TRBV5-1 and TRBJ2-1; without DNA, the TCRdb call of TRBD1 cannot be checked. From germline, CDR1 is SGHRS and CDR2 YFSETQ. The CDR3 covers 16 residues. The CDR3 sequence is CASSSIYRGKNNEQFF.

The rearrangement joins TRBV10-3 to TRBJ2-2. CDR1 and CDR2 from the germline V gene are ENHRY and SYGVKD. The CDR3 covers 13 residues. CDR3 sequence reads: CAIREGFTGELFF.

V and J are TRBV4-2 and TRBJ2-4; the D gene TCRdb calls, TRBD2, cannot be checked with no DNA. CDR1 and CDR2 (germline): LGHNA, YNFKEQ. The CDR3 covers 14 residues. This CDR3 reads CASALAGAVNIQYF.

This rearrangement joins TRBV12-3 or TRBV12-4 to TRBJ2-2; TCRdb's D call, TRBD1, is unchecked because there is no DNA. This CDR3 has 15 amino acids. CDR3 sequence reads: CASSSLGTNTGELFF.

J is TRBJ2-1 and V is TRBV7-2; TCRdb's D gene call, TRBD1, goes unchecked for lack of DNA. Germline V lookup: CDR1 SGHTA, CDR2 FQGNSA. The CDR3 has 20 residues. The CDR3: CASRGPGQGRLGTSYNEQFF.

The gene calls are TRBV12-3 or TRBV12-4 and TRBJ1-2; the TCRdb call, TRBD1, lacks DNA for checking. This CDR3 is built from 14 residues. CDR3 residues: CASSLRGPDYGYTF.